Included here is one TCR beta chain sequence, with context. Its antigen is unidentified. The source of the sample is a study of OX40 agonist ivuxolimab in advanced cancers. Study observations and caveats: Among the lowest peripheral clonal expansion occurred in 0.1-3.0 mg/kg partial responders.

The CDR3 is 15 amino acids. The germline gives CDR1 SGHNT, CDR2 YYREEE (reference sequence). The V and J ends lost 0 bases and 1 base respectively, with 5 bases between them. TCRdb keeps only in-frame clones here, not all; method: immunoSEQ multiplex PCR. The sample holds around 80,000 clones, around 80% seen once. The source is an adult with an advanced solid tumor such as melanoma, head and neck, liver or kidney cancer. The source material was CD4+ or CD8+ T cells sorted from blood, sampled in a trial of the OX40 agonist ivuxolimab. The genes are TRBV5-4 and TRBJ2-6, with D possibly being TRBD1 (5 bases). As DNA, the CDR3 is TGTGCCAGCAGCTTGGGACAGTCTGGGGCCAACGTCCTGACTTTC. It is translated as CASSLGQSGANVLTF.